This T cell receptor (beta chain) came from a study of vaccination and CD4 T cells after COVID-19. Study-level information: In the convalescent cohort, there were six males and four females, two of them Hispanic. Some control cultures received a CEFX pool, which served as the positive control. Others received an HIV-1 Nef pool or no peptide. Post-COVID samples had a sampling time that fell a median approximately 97 days after diagnosis (range 35 to 161). The authors used overlapping spike peptides from SARS-CoV-2, HCoV-NL63, HCoV-OC43 and HCoV-229E to stimulate cells.

Germline CDR1 is GTSNPN and CDR2 is SVGIG (reference sequence). The CDR3 is made up of 14 amino acids. V lost 2 bases and J lost 0, with 7 bases in between. As to treatment: roughly 10-day PBMC culture with coronavirus spike peptide pools or control peptides (ViraFEST assay). The study sequenced cultured CD4+ T cell DNA using the Oncomine TCR Beta short-read assay. TCRdb passed the PCR reads through MiXCR, listing each CDR3 protein once. The sample consists of about 20,000 distinct CDR3 sequences, just under 55% of them appearing once. In this sample, this clonotype turned up a few times. What it binds is not known.

What was sequenced was CD4+ T cells from blood, cultured in vitro. This receptor was identified in a human donor who had recovered from COVID-19. V gene TRBV30 combines with J gene TRBJ1-4; D gene ambiguous. CDR3 in amino acids: CAWSRLSTNEKLFF. The CDR3 DNA sequence: TGTGCCTGGAGTCGGCTTTCAACTAATGAAAAACTGTTTTTT.